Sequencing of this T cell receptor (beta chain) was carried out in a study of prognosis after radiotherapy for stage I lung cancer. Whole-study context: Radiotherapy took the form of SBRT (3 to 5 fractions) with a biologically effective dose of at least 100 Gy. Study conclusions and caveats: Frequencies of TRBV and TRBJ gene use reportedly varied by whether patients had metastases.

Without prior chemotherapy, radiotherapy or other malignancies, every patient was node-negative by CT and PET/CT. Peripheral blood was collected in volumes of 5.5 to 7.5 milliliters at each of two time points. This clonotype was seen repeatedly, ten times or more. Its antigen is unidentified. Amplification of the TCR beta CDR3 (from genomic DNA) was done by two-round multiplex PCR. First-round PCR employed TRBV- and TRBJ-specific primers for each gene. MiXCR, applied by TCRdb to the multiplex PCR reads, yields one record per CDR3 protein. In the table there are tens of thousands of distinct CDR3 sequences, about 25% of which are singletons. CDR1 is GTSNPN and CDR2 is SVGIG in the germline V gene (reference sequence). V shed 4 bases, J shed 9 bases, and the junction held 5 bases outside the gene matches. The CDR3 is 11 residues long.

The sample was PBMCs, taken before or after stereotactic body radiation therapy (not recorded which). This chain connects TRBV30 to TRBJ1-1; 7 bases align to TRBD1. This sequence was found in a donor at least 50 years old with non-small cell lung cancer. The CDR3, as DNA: TGTGCCTGGAATAGACAGGGTAAAGCTTTCTTT. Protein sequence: CAWNRQGKAFF.